These 10 T cell receptor beta chains were all obtained from the same sample, sequenced in a study of yellow fever vaccine responses in identical twins. TCRdb used MiXCR to reprocess the RT-PCR reads, holding one entry per CDR3 protein. The data show over 1,000 distinct CDR3 sequences, with about nine tenths seen just once and about 9% held by the top ten. Source: T cells from blood (PBMCs), unsorted or a sorted subset (not recorded which), taken before or after yellow fever vaccination (not recorded which). Receptors were obtained from a female donor who received the yellow fever vaccine.

This clonotype turned up a few times. The chain combines TRBV7-3 with TRBJ2-1; no definite D call. Per germline, CDR1 SGHTA and CDR2 FQGTGA. The V and J ends lost 4 bases and 12 bases respectively, with 22 bases between them. This CDR3 contains 15 residues. In nucleotides, the CDR3 is TGTGCCAGCAGCTCCGTGGTGGGCCCCCGTGCTGGGCAGTTCTTC. Its translation is CASSSVVGPRAGQFF.

The chain joins TRBV3-1 to TRBJ1-5; no firm D call. The CDR3 contains 13 residues. V lost 0 bases, J lost 4 bases, and 4 bases lay in between. Germline CDR1 and CDR2: LGHDT and YNNKEL (reference sequence). CDR3 amino acids: CASSQERNQPQHF. The CDR3 DNA follows: TGTGCCAGCAGCCAAGAACGGAATCAGCCCCAGCATTTT.

The J gene is TRBJ2-1, the V gene TRBV5-4, with D perhaps TRBD1 or TRBD2 (6 bases each). Germline V gives CDR1 SGHNT, CDR2 YYREEE (reference sequence). The V end lost 1 base, the J end lost 7 bases, and 9 bases lay between the germline ends. The CDR3 spans 13 residues. CDR3 region: CASSLWGANEQFF. Here the CDR3 DNA reads TGTGCCAGCAGCTTGTGGGGGGCGAATGAGCAGTTCTTC.

The genes are TRBV7-2 and TRBJ2-1, with 9 nucleotides matching TRBD2. CDR1 SGHTA and CDR2 FQGNSA come from the germline V gene. This CDR3 spans 16 amino acids. V shed 6 bases, J shed 0 bases, and the junction held 6 bases outside the gene matches. The chain's CDR3 is CASRLAGPDSYNEQFF. The CDR3 bases are TGTGCCAGCAGACTAGCGGGTCCCGACTCCTACAATGAGCAGTTCTTC.

V is TRBV29-1 and J is TRBJ2-1; 11 nucleotides line up with TRBD2. CDR3 length equals 20 residues. With V trimmed by 1 base and J by 1 base, 15 bases remained unmatched. CDR1 and CDR2 from the germline V gene are SQVTM and ANQGSEA. The CDR3: CSVEGFGTSGAAGSYNEQFF. The DNA of the CDR3 is TGCAGCGTTGAAGGATTTGGGACTAGCGGTGCCGCGGGGTCCTACAATGAGCAGTTCTTC.

V is TRBV10-1 and J is TRBJ2-7, with a possible D match to TRBD1 (6 bases). The V and J ends lost 10 bases and 2 bases respectively, with 24 bases between them. The CDR3 contains 16 residues. Per germline, CDR1 WNHNN and CDR2 SYGVQD (reference sequence). Here the CDR3 reads CANQTDRPPPPYEQYV. In DNA, the CDR3 is TGCGCCAACCAGACCGACAGGCCCCCACCCCCCTACGAGCAGTACGTC.

The rearrangement links TRBV10-1 to TRBJ1-5; unclear D gene. Looked up from germline, CDR1 is WNHNN and CDR2 is SYGVQD (reference sequence). Trimming shortened V by 0 bases and J by 1 base, and 1 base separated the two germline ends. The CDR3 contains 13 residues. The CDR3 loop is CASSESSNQPQHF. The CDR3 nucleotides read TGCGCCAGCAGTGAGTCGAGCAATCAGCCCCAGCATTTT.

CDR3 nucleotides: TGTGCCAGCAGCTTAGCCTCGGGACAGGGGTACTATGGCTACACCTTC. The encoded protein is CASSLASGQGYYGYTF. The chain employs TRBV7-2 and TRBJ1-2; 10 positions agree with TRBD1. The CDR3 spans 16 residues. Germline CDR1 and CDR2: SGHTA and FQGNSA. Trimming took 0 bases from V and 3 from J; bases not matched to a gene: 4.

The genes are TRBV11-2 and TRBJ2-2, with 9 bases that match TRBD1. The ends lost 5 bases at V and 8 bases at J; junction bases unmatched: 15. Germline V gene data show CDR1 as SGHAT and CDR2 as FQNNGV. The CDR3 sequence is 17 residues long. The DNA for the CDR3 is TGTGCCAGCAGCGTGAGCTCCGGGACAGGGCACGTAGGGGAGCTGTTTTTT. Protein: CASSVSSGTGHVGELFF. Combining the CDR3 with reference TRBV11-2 and TRBJ2-2 gives the whole variable domain EAGVAQSPRYKIIEKRQSVAFWCNPISGHATLYWYQQILGQGPKLLIQFQNNGVVDDSQLPKDRFSAERLKGVDSTLKIQPAKLEDSAVYLCASSVSSGTGHVGELFFGEGSRLTVL.

The table lists this clonotype with a count of one. The rearrangement links TRBV7-3 to TRBJ2-1; D is perhaps TRBD1 (6 bases). CDR1 and CDR2 from the germline V gene are SGHTA and FQGTGA. This CDR3 contains 13 residues. The V and J ends lost 4 bases and 6 bases respectively, with 10 bases between them. The CDR3 DNA follows: TGTGCCAGCAGCTGGGTGGGGGCCAATGAGCAGTTCTTC. The encoded protein is CASSWVGANEQFF.